This TCR beta chain was identified during a study of control samples from healthy donors and cancer patients. Libraries were prepared by immunoSEQ multiplex PCR; TCRdb keeps only in-frame clonotypes and omits some of them. The profile shows a few hundred thousand clones, approximately 92% of them singletons. The specimen sequenced was PBMCs. The receptor comes from a man between 40 and 49 years old with head and neck cancer.

The CDR3 nucleotides read TGTGCCAGCAGGGCGATGCCCCAAGAGACCCAGTACTTC. It yields the protein CASRAMPQETQYF. The chain links TRBV7-2 to TRBJ2-5; no clear D gene. Trimming removed 6 bases from V and 1 base from J, with 9 bases in between. The CDR3 spans 13 residues. CDR1 SGHTA and CDR2 FQGNSA come from the germline V gene.